This T cell receptor (beta chain) derives from a study of T cell repertoires in cytomegalovirus infection. Study information: CMV infection together with matching HLA type was indicated by public TCR beta signatures. Regarding the study as a whole: The cumulative frequency of public TCR beta families distinguished individuals who carried CMV together with the relevant HLA. The response measured ex vivo was dominated by TCR beta clonotypes (HLA-C-restricted and CMV-specific).

This clonotype was picked up many times. The target antigen is unknown. MiXCR, applied by TCRdb to the reads, yields one record per CDR3 protein. The sample lists about 460,000 distinct CDR3 sequences, about 11% occurring once. This receptor was identified in a human donor in good health (CMV status not recorded). Some clones in this sample may be carry-over from other donors' samples. Sequences were obtained from PBMCs.

CDR3 region: CSVEGTGYEQYF. CDR3 in DNA: TGCAGCGTTGAAGGGACAGGCTACGAGCAGTACTTC. The chain recombines TRBV29-1 with TRBJ2-7; 7 bases match TRBD1. Germline lookup yields CDR1 SQVTM and CDR2 ANQGSEA. Trimming took 1 base from V and 3 from J; bases not matched to a gene: 0. The CDR3 loop spans 12 amino acids.